The present T cell receptor (beta chain) was sequenced within a study of blood T cell repertoires in COVID-19. Study details: The samples span acute and convalescent COVID-19 from the United States, Italy and Spain.

In the original processing: Scientists estimated how many nucleated cells there were by amplifying reference gene primers. This table comes from immunoSEQ multiplex PCR, and its TCRdb copy is limited to in-frame clones, with some not included. The D gene and trimming were derived from the DNA, and the V and J assignments and clone size from that table. The sample has hundreds of thousands of clones, 75% to 90% seen once. This clone was seen a single time. Germline assignment: CDR1 MNHEY and CDR2 SVGAGI. Trimming pared 4 bases from V and 0 bases from J, leaving 9 bases between. The CDR3 spans 15 residues. The study recruited people aged about 18 to 90 years across approximately 25 US areas.

The chain has TRBV6-5 and TRBJ1-4; D ambiguous. Sequencing was performed on PBMCs or T cells enriched from blood (not recorded which). The TCR comes from a woman in her late teens or twenties who had recovered from COVID-19. The CDR3 protein is CASSFSRATNEKLFF. The CDR3 region has the DNA TGTGCCAGCAGTTTTTCTCGGGCAACTAATGAAAAACTGTTTTTT.